A selection of T cell receptor beta chains follows, all from one sample in a study of beta chain features in type 1 diabetes. Produced via immunoSEQ multiplex PCR; TCRdb's table is partial and in-frame only. Here the sample spans more than 150,000 clones, 7% to 9.5% being singletons. Material for sequencing was central memory CD4+ T cells from blood. The receptor set was obtained from a woman aged 25 to 39 with type 1 diabetes. The CDR3 runs from the conserved cysteine through the conserved F or W. Each record gives: clone size, V gene, J gene, D gene, CDR3 protein, CDR3 DNA. A D gene is named only where the DNA matches it firmly. Where a row states a size, it is once, few, many or the class of an expanded clone; other rows omit it.

few	TRBV5-1	TRBJ2-2	NA	CASSWVQTESGELFF	TGCGCCAGCAGCTGGGTCCAAACAGAGAGCGGGGAGCTGTTTTTT
NA	TRBV10-3	TRBJ1-2	TRBD1	CAISEQGAGYGYTF	TGTGCCATCAGTGAGCAGGGGGCCGGCTATGGCTACACCTTC
few	TRBV28	TRBJ1-2	NA	CASSPAGGGFEYGYTF	TGTGCCAGCAGTCCCGCAGGCGGAGGGTTTGAGTATGGCTACACCTTC
few	TRBV28	TRBJ1-2	NA	CASSLSGYYGYTF	TGTGCCAGCAGTTTATCAGGGTACTATGGCTACACCTTC
NA	TRBV9	TRBJ2-1	NA	CASNLGGISYNEQFF	TGTGCCAGCAACCTAGGGGGAATCTCCTACAATGAGCAGTTCTTC
NA	TRBV30	TRBJ2-3	TRBD2	CAWTQAGLANADTQYF	TGTGCCTGGACCCAAGCCGGACTAGCGAATGCAGATACGCAGTATTTT
few	TRBV18	TRBJ1-3	TRBD1	CASSGQGVSGNTIYF	TGTGCCAGCTCGGGACAGGGCGTATCTGGAAACACCATATATTTT
few	TRBV18	TRBJ1-1	TRBD1	CASSPRTGSDTEAFF	TGTGCCAGCTCACCCCGGACAGGGTCGGACACTGAAGCTTTCTTT
few	TRBV28	TRBJ1-3	TRBD1	CASSLFLQGGNSGNTIYF	TGTGCCAGCAGTTTATTCTTACAGGGGGGAAACTCTGGAAACACCATATATTTT
NA	TRBV30	TRBJ2-7	TRBD2	CAWSYTSGGVYEQYF	TGTGCCTGGAGTTATACTAGCGGGGGCGTTTACGAGCAGTACTTC
NA	TRBV28	TRBJ1-2	TRBD1	CASSSGQGPYGYTF	TGTGCCAGCAGTTCCGGACAGGGACCCTATGGCTACACCTTC
few	TRBV20-1	TRBJ2-1	NA	CSVSPYNEQFF	TGCAGTGTGAGTCCCTACAATGAGCAGTTCTTC
NA	TRBV19	TRBJ1-1	NA	CASSNPSGSTFF	TGTGCCAGTAGTAACCCGTCTGGCTCGACTTTCTTT
few	TRBV5-1	TRBJ2-1	NA	CASSTGSGANEQFF	TGCGCCAGCAGCACAGGGAGTGGGGCCAATGAGCAGTTCTTC
NA	TRBV7-9	TRBJ2-3	NA	CASSLSTSADTQYF	TGTGCCAGCAGCTTATCGACTAGTGCAGATACGCAGTATTTT
NA	TRBV11-2	TRBJ2-7	TRBD1	CASSVRDRESEQYF	TGTGCCAGCAGCGTCCGGGACAGGGAGAGTGAGCAGTACTTC
NA	TRBV10-3	TRBJ2-1	TRBD1	CAIGPGTGVNEQFF	TGTGCCATCGGCCCTGGGACAGGGGTTAATGAGCAGTTCTTC
few	TRBV11-2	TRBJ1-3	NA	CASSAISSGNTIYF	TGTGCCAGCAGCGCCATTAGCTCTGGAAACACCATATATTTT
NA	TRBV2	TRBJ1-2	NA	CASSELRGNYGYTF	TGTGCCAGCAGTGAGTTACGGGGAAACTATGGCTACACCTTC
NA	TRBV29-1	TRBJ1-1	NA	CSVVGQVPGAFF	TGCAGCGTTGTAGGACAAGTCCCTGGAGCTTTCTTT
few	TRBV6-5	TRBJ2-5	TRBD2	CASSSQTSGGETQYF	TGTGCCAGCAGTTCACAGACTAGCGGGGGAGAGACCCAGTACTTC
NA	TRBV14	TRBJ2-3	TRBD1	CASNRGRTDTQYF	TGTGCCAGCAACAGGGGGCGGACAGATACGCAGTATTTT
NA	TRBV19	TRBJ2-7	TRBD1	CASSTTGQGYEQYF	TGTGCCAGTAGTACCACGGGACAGGGTTACGAGCAGTACTTC
few	TRBV18	TRBJ2-7	NA	CASSPPQGISYEQYF	TGTGCCAGCTCACCACCCCAGGGGATATCCTACGAGCAGTACTTC
NA	TRBV15	TRBJ1-2	TRBD1	CATSRERTGENYGYTF	TGTGCCACCAGCAGAGAAAGGACAGGGGAGAACTATGGCTACACCTTC
few	TRBV4-1	TRBJ1-4	TRBD1	CASSQGDRGNGLFF	TGCGCCAGCAGCCAGGGGGACAGGGGGAATGGACTGTTTTTT
few	TRBV6-1	TRBJ2-5	NA	CASRGGGETQYF	TGTGCCAGCAGGGGGGGTGGAGAGACCCAGTACTTC
many	TRBV6-4	TRBJ2-6	NA	CASSEYSGANVLTF	TGTGCCAGCAGTGAATACTCTGGGGCCAACGTCCTGACTTTC